This TCR beta chain emerged from a study of OX40 agonist ivuxolimab in advanced cancers. Overall study: Three patients showed partial responses: one hepatocellular carcinoma and two cutaneous melanoma cases.

Study findings and constraints: CD4+ and CD8+ blood T cells expanded clonally by week 6 at 0.1 to 3.0 mg/kg. Nonresponders included some who also had low normalized T-cell clonal expansion.

Patients were excluded for autoimmune disease history or systemic immunosuppression. Regarding this clone: Its specificity is not known.

Sequenced by immunoSEQ multiplex PCR; TCRdb stores in-frame clones only, minus some. The sample contains 70,000 to 95,000 clones, around 90% of which appear only once. CDR3 length: 11 residues. CDR1 and CDR2 from the germline V gene are SNHLY and FYNNEI. V lost 10 bases to trimming and J lost 0 bases, with 6 bases between them. The starting material was CD4+ or CD8+ T cells sorted from blood, obtained in a trial of the OX40 agonist ivuxolimab. The rearrangement links TRBV2 to TRBJ2-5; D unclear. The sequence was obtained from an adult with an advanced solid tumor such as melanoma, head and neck, liver or kidney cancer. CDR3 DNA sequence: TGTGCCAACGACTACCAAGAGACCCAGTACTTC. It is translated as CANDYQETQYF.